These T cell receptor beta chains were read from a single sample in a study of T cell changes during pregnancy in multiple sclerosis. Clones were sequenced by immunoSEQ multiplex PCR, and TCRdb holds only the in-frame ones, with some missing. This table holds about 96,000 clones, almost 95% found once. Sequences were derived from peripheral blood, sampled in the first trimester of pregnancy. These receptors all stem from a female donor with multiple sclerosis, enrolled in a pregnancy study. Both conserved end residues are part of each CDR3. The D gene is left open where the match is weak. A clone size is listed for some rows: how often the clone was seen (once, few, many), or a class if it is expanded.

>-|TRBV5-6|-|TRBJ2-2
TGTGCCAGCAGCACCCTAACTCTAGCGAGGAACACCGGGGAGCTGTTTTTT
CASSTLTLARNTGELFF
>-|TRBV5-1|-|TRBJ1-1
TGCGCCAGCAGCTTGAGCACGCTTAGCGCTGAAGCTTTCTTT
CASSLSTLSAEAFF
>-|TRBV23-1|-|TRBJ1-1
TGCGCCAGCAGTCAGCACAGGGTAACTTTCTTT
CASSQHRVTFF
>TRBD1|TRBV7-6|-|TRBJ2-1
TGTGCCAGCAGTCCCTGGGACAGCATGAACAATGAGCAGTTCTTC
CASSPWDSMNNEQFF
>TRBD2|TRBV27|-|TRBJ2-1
TGTGCCAGCAGTATAAGGACTAGCGGGAGACCGAATGAGCAGTTCTTC
CASSIRTSGRPNEQFF
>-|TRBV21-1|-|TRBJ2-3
TGTGCCAGCAGCAAAACCCGACAGGCCAGGGAAGATACGCAGTATTTT
CASSKTRQAREDTQYF
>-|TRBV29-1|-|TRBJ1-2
TGCAGCGTTCCCTCTCAGGGGAGTAGGGCCTATGGCTACACCTTC
CSVPSQGSRAYGYTF
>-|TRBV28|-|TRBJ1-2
TGTGCCAGCAGTTTCTTCAGGACTTACGGCTACACCTTC
CASSFFRTYGYTF
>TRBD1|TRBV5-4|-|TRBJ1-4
TGTGCCAGCAGCTTTGACAGGGGGGTGGAAAAACTGTTTTTT
CASSFDRGVEKLFF
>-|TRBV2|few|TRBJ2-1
TGTGCCAGCAGTGTGGCGGGTGAGCAGTTCTTC
CASSVAGEQFF
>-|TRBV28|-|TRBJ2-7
TGTGCCAGCAGGGGCGGGCGTTACGAGCAGTACTTC
CASRGGRYEQYF
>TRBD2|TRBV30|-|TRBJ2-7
TGTGCCTGGAGGGTTGCGGGAGGGCCACACGAGCAGTACTTC
CAWRVAGGPHEQYF
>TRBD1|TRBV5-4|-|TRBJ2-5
TGTGCCAGCAGCTTCGGGACAGGGTACTTCCAAGAGACCCAGTACTTC
CASSFGTGYFQETQYF
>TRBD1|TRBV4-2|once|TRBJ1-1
TGTGCCAGCAGCCATCCATACAGGGGGGTACCGAACACTGAAGCTTTCTTT
CASSHPYRGVPNTEAFF
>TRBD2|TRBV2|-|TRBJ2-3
TGTGCCAGCATTCGACTAGCGAGAGATACGCAGTATTTT
CASIRLARDTQYF